The 19 T cell receptor beta chains listed next were all sequenced from one sample in a study of T cell repertoires in cytomegalovirus infection. Each CDR3 protein is one row after TCRdb ran MiXCR on the reads. The table lists roughly 600,000 distinct CDR3 sequences, approximately 24% of them singletons. Material: CD8+ T cells from PBMCs. Source of these receptors: a human donor in good health (CMV status not recorded). Some clones in this sample may be carry-over from other donors' samples.

This clonotype was recorded at least ten times. This sequence joins TRBV6-6 and TRBJ2-3, with 11 bases aligning to TRBD1. CDR1 and CDR2 (germline): MNHNY, SVGAGI (reference sequence). The CDR3 covers 23 residues. V lost 2 bases to trimming and J lost 2 bases; unmatched junction nucleotides: 24. The CDR3 reads CASSYRGAYGTGGSPAFTDTQYF. The CDR3 coding sequence is TGTGCCAGCAGTTACCGGGGGGCCTACGGGACAGGGGGTTCTCCGGCGTTCACAGATACGCAGTATTTT.

The rearrangement links TRBV5-1 to TRBJ1-2; D ambiguous. From germline, CDR1 is SGHRS and CDR2 YFSETQ. The CDR3 is made up of 13 amino acids. Trimming cost V 4 bases and J 6 bases, with 13 bases left between them. The CDR3 protein is CASSNREADGYTF. CDR3 in DNA: TGCGCCAGCAGCAACAGAGAGGCGGATGGCTACACCTTC.

A word on this clonotype: Being one base from a much bigger clone, this may be a read error. The chain uses TRBV24-1 and TRBJ2-1; D unresolved. Germline CDR1 and CDR2: KGHDR and SFDVKD. The CDR3 has 13 residues. The CDR3 DNA is TGTACCACTACTCCTCCCATGGGGTATGAGCAGTTCTTC. Translation gives CTTTPPMGYEQFF.

V gene TRBV27 combines with J gene TRBJ2-7; tentatively, D is TRBD1 (6 bases). Germline CDR1 reads MNHEY; CDR2 reads SMNVEV (reference sequence). The V end lost 8 bases, the J end lost 1 base, and 6 bases lay between the germline ends. This CDR3 comprises 11 residues. The DNA of the CDR3 is TGTGCCAGCGGACAGTCCTACGAGCAGTACGTC. It codes for CASGQSYEQYV.

Comments on this clonotype: One junction end does not reproduce the germline sequence, and a read error may be involved. The chain recombines TRBV5-6 with TRBJ2-5, with TRBD2 identical over 11 bases. Germline V lookup: CDR1 SGHDT, CDR2 YYEEEE. This CDR3 is 17 amino acids long. Here the CDR3 DNA reads TGTGTCAGCAGCTTGGCTGTTAGCGGGGGGGCCCGGGAGACCCAGTACTTC. Translated: CVSSLAVSGGARETQYF.

Regarding this clonotype: A much bigger clone sits one base away, suggesting this may be a read error. The chain joins TRBV7-3 to TRBJ2-5; D not certain. Germline CDR1 SGHTA, CDR2 FQGTGA. This CDR3 contains 15 residues. The CDR3 loop is CVSSLVGSYQETQYF. The CDR3 region has the DNA TGTGTCAGCAGCTTAGTCGGCTCCTATCAAGAGACCCAGTACTTC.

This clonotype was recorded only once. Sequence at one end of the junction differs from germline and may be a read error. The rearrangement links TRBV7-9 to TRBJ2-7; 8 bases line up with TRBD1. Germline CDR1 is SEHNR and CDR2 is FQNEAQ (reference sequence). The CDR3 contains 16 residues. DNA of the CDR3: TGTGCCAGCAGCTTAGCCTTGGGACAGGTAACCTACAAGCAGTACTTC. This gives the protein CASSLALGQVTYKQYF.

V gene TRBV6-2 or TRBV6-3 combines with J gene TRBJ2-7, with D possibly being TRBD1 (5 bases). The CDR3 contains 14 residues. Trimming shortened V by 5 bases and J by 1 base, and 12 bases separated the two germline ends. Germline V lookup: CDR1 MNHEY, CDR2 SVGEGT. Here the CDR3 DNA reads TGTGCCAGCAGTCAGGACACAACTTCCTACGAGCAGTACGTC. It translates to CASSQDTTSYEQYV.

A remark on this clonotype: A much larger clone sits a single nucleotide away, making a read error possible. V usage is TRBV7-9 and J usage is TRBJ1-2, with 7 bases matching TRBD1. This CDR3 spans 15 amino acids. Germline lookup yields CDR1 SEHNR and CDR2 FQNEAQ (reference sequence). CDR3 loop: CASSSTGMGFYSYTF. The CDR3 DNA reads TGTGCCAGCAGCTCGACAGGGATGGGATTCTATAGCTACACCTTC.

As concerns this clonotype: This may stem from a read error, because a much larger clone lies one nucleotide away. V and J are TRBV6-8 and TRBJ1-1, with a tentative D call TRBD1 (5 bases). CDR1 is MNHGY and CDR2 is SAAAGT in the germline V gene. The CDR3 totals 14 residues. V was pared by 6 bases and J by 4 bases, with 15 bases between. The CDR3 coding sequence is TGTGCCAGCAGCCTGGGACCGATAGGCACTGAAGCTTTCTTT. Translating gives CASSLGPIGTEAFF.

The chain combines TRBV19 with TRBJ1-5; no reliable D call. The CDR3 is 15 amino acids. V was trimmed by 2 bases and J by 0 bases, leaving 8 bases between them. CDR1 is LNHDA, CDR2 SQIVND, per germline (reference sequence). CDR3: CASSIIGNSNQPQHF. The CDR3 DNA follows: TGTGCCAGTAGTATAATAGGGAATAGCAATCAGCCCCAGCATTTT.

The chain recombines TRBV2 with TRBJ1-5; D call uncertain. This CDR3 contains 16 residues. Trimming removed 3 bases at V and 7 bases at J, with 19 bases between. Germline V gene lookup returns CDR1 SNHLY and CDR2 FYNNEI. CDR3 amino acids: CASSDVAVGSWQPQHF. The CDR3 nucleotides read TGTGCCAGCAGTGATGTAGCGGTGGGGTCATGGCAGCCCCAGCATTTT.

The chain is built from TRBV6-2 or TRBV6-3 and TRBJ2-1; D ambiguous. Germline-derived CDR1 and CDR2 are MNHEY and SVGEGT. Trimming cost V 0 bases and J 3 bases, with 12 bases left between them. The CDR3 is 16 residues long. The CDR3 protein is CASSYSLDEGYNEQFF. Written as DNA, the CDR3 is TGTGCCAGCAGTTACTCACTGGACGAAGGCTACAATGAGCAGTTCTTC.

In its sample, this clonotype was seen a few times. The J gene is TRBJ2-2, the V gene TRBV5-8; a possible D gene is TRBD1 (6 bases). The length of the CDR3 is 16 residues. Between the trimmed V and J ends, which lost 0 bases and 7 bases, there was a span of 16 bases. Germline V lookup: CDR1 SGHTS, CDR2 YDEGEE. This chain's CDR3 is CASSLDRDRFVGELFF. The CDR3, as DNA: TGTGCCAGCAGCTTGGACAGAGACAGGTTTGTCGGGGAGCTGTTTTTT.

This clonotype was observed a handful of times. V and J are TRBV20-1 and TRBJ2-1, with TRBD1 matching over 7 bases. Per the germline V gene, CDR1 is DFQATT and CDR2 is SNEGSKA (reference sequence). V was pared by 5 bases and J by 2 bases, with 9 bases of the junction left unmatched. The CDR3 spans 15 residues. This CDR3 reads CSASPWDRTYNEQFF. The CDR3 DNA reads TGCAGTGCTTCTCCTTGGGACAGAACCTACAATGAGCAGTTCTTC.

CDR3 in DNA: TGTGCCAGCAGCTTACCCGAAGCAGGGACCTCCTCATATACGCAGTATTTT. The encoded protein is CASSLPEAGTSSYTQYF. The chain joins TRBV7-3 to TRBJ2-3; perhaps D is TRBD1 or TRBD2 (5 bases each). Germline assignment: CDR1 SGHTA and CDR2 FQGTGA. The ends were cut back, 2 bases at V and 7 bases at J, with 22 bases in the middle. This CDR3 comprises 17 residues.

At least ten counts were recorded for this clonotype. At one boundary the junction diverges from the germline segment, which might be a read error. The genes are TRBV12-3 or TRBV12-4 and TRBJ1-1; 7 bases are shared with TRBD1. This CDR3 contains 15 residues. In DNA form, the CDR3 reads TGTGCCAGCAGCTTAGAAGGGGGCAAGAACACTGAAGCTTTCTTT. It yields the protein CASSLEGGKNTEAFF.

This clonotype was seen ten or more times. V and J are TRBV7-9 and TRBJ1-1, with a possible D match to TRBD1 (5 bases). Germline V CDR1 and CDR2: SEHNR, FQNEAQ (reference sequence). This CDR3 spans 15 amino acids. V shed 5 bases and J shed 2 bases, with 15 bases lying between them. The CDR3 DNA sequence: TGTGCCAGCAGCCATCCCCGGGGCCCTAACACTGAAGCTTTCTTT. Protein product: CASSHPRGPNTEAFF.

The rearrangement joins TRBV6-2 or TRBV6-3 to TRBJ2-7; 7 nucleotides line up with TRBD1. This CDR3 is built from 19 residues. Germline CDR1 MNHEY, CDR2 SVGEGT. V was clipped by 0 bases and J by 3 bases; unmatched bases: 17. CDR3 DNA: TGTGCCAGCAGTTACTCGACCAAAGGGGGCCCCAGGGGGATCTACGAGCAGTACGTC. Translating it yields CASSYSTKGGPRGIYEQYV.